These 25 T cell receptor beta chains were sequenced from one sample in a study of siplizumab effects on memory and regulatory T cells. Clones were read by immunoSEQ multiplex PCR, and TCRdb kept only the in-frame ones, dropping some. The sample includes about 91,000 clones, about 96% of them seen just once. Sequenced input: naive CD4+ T cells sorted from blood. All receptors derive from a human donor in good health.

Of note for this clone: The sample carries other DNA sequences with the same CDR3. The J gene is TRBJ1-2, the V gene TRBV20-1; D gene ambiguous. Germline V lookup: CDR1 DFQATT, CDR2 SNEGSKA (reference sequence). The CDR3 runs to 10 residues. The V end lost 6 bases, the J end lost 5 bases, and 7 bases lay between the germline ends. This CDR3 reads CSATPYGYTF. As DNA, the CDR3 is TGCAGTGCCACCCCATATGGCTACACCTTC.

This clone was recorded only once. The V gene is TRBV9, the J gene TRBJ1-2, with no clear D. Trimming removed 0 bases at V and 7 bases at J, with 7 bases between. Germline lookup yields CDR1 SGDLS and CDR2 YYNGEE. The CDR3 extends over 12 amino acids. The CDR3 loop is CASSVGQTGYTF. The CDR3 DNA follows: TGTGCCAGCAGCGTAGGGCAGACTGGCTACACCTTC.

J is TRBJ1-2 and V is TRBV2, with D possibly TRBD1 on 5 matching bases. Trimming removed 1 base at V and 5 bases at J, with 20 bases between. The CDR3 contains 17 residues. CDR1 and CDR2 (germline): SNHLY, FYNNEI. This chain's CDR3 is CASSEVGRGRGLYGYTF. The CDR3 nucleotides are TGTGCCAGCAGTGAAGTGGGTAGGGGACGTGGATTATATGGCTACACCTTC.

This chain connects TRBV25-1 to TRBJ2-7; 9 bases align to TRBD1. With V trimmed by 4 bases and J by 5 bases, 9 bases remained unmatched. Germline V gene data show CDR1 as MGHDK and CDR2 as SYGVNS. CDR3 size: 15 residues. Here the CDR3 reads CASSVPGQGPNEQYF. The CDR3 DNA sequence: TGTGCCAGCAGTGTCCCGGGACAGGGTCCCAACGAGCAGTACTTC.

V and J are TRBV19 and TRBJ2-1; D is possibly TRBD1 or TRBD2 (7 bases each). Germline V gives CDR1 LNHDA, CDR2 SQIVND (reference sequence). The CDR3 is made up of 17 amino acids. V lost 5 bases to trimming and J lost 7 bases, with 24 bases between them. The CDR3 reads CASSPLWEGARGNEQFF. The CDR3 DNA reads as TGTGCCAGTAGTCCCTTGTGGGAGGGGGCCAGGGGGAATGAGCAGTTCTTC.

The chain has TRBV4-3 and TRBJ1-4; D gene ambiguous. The CDR3 is 17 residues long. Between the trimmed V and J ends, which lost 0 bases and 7 bases, there was a span of 18 bases. The germline V gene encodes CDR1 LGHNA and CDR2 YSLEER. As DNA, the CDR3 is TGCGCCAGCAGCCAAGATTGGACGGTCGTCGGGTTTGAAAAACTGTTTTTT. Translated: CASSQDWTVVGFEKLFF.

The chain recombines TRBV18 with TRBJ1-1, with TRBD1 as a possible D gene (5 bases). Per germline, CDR1 KGHSH and CDR2 LQKENI. V was cut by 6 bases and J by 3 bases, with 11 bases left in between. The CDR3 is 13 amino acids. The CDR3 sequence: CASSGGLDTEAFF. The CDR3 nucleotides are TGTGCCAGCTCGGGGGGGTTGGACACTGAAGCTTTCTTT.

The chain has TRBV5-1 and TRBJ2-7; the D is unclear. The length of the CDR3 is 13 residues. The V and J ends lost 4 bases and 0 bases respectively, with 8 bases between them. The germline V gene encodes CDR1 SGHRS and CDR2 YFSETQ. Written as DNA, the CDR3 is TGCGCCAGCAGCAGCCTCATCTCCTACGAGCAGTACTTC. It is translated as CASSSLISYEQYF. The whole variable domain, remainder taken from reference TRBV5-1 and TRBJ2-7, is KAGVTQTPRYLIKTRGQQVTLSCSPISGHRSVSWYQQTPGQGLQFLFEYFSETQRNKGNFPGRFSGRQFSNSRSEMNVSTLELGDSALYLCASSSLISYEQYFGPGTRLTVT.

The V call is TRBV9, the J call TRBJ1-2, with D hard to call. CDR1 and CDR2 (germline): SGDLS, YYNGEE. The V and J ends lost 0 bases and 6 bases respectively, with 6 bases between them. The CDR3 runs to 12 residues. CDR3 sequence: CASSVGADGYTF. The CDR3 nucleotides read TGTGCCAGCAGCGTAGGTGCGGATGGCTACACCTTC. The full variable domain, its missing parts supplied by reference TRBV9 and TRBJ1-2, is DSGVTQTPKHLITATGQRVTLRCSPRSGDLSVYWYQQSLDQGLQFLIQYYNGEERAKGNILERFSAQQFPDLHSELNLSSLELGDSALYFCASSVGADGYTFGSGTRLTVV.

The DNA of the CDR3 is TGTGCCAGTAGTATAGATCAAGGTCGGAATAGTGAAGCTTTCTTT. Translating it yields CASSIDQGRNSEAFF. The chain joins TRBV19 to TRBJ1-1; D is uncertain. Trimming took 0 bases from V and 7 from J, leaving 15 bases between them. The germline gives CDR1 LNHDA, CDR2 SQIVND (reference sequence). The CDR3 is made up of 15 amino acids.

The genes are TRBV30 and TRBJ2-5; D call uncertain. Per the germline V gene, CDR1 is GTSNPN and CDR2 is SVGIG (reference sequence). Between the trimmed V and J ends, which lost 2 bases and 2 bases, there was a span of 12 bases. This CDR3 is 14 amino acids long. Written as DNA, the CDR3 is TGTGCCTGGAGTCCCGGACCAGAACAAGAGACCCAGTACTTC. Its translation is CAWSPGPEQETQYF.

CDR3 coding DNA: TGTGCCAGCAGTCCTCTGGGCTGGGGCCGGGCGAATTCACCCCTCCACTTT. It encodes CASSPLGWGRANSPLHF. This rearrangement joins TRBV27 to TRBJ1-6, with D perhaps matching TRBD1 (5 bases). Germline V gene lookup returns CDR1 MNHEY and CDR2 SMNVEV (reference sequence). This CDR3 region has 17 residues. Trimming pared 5 bases from V and 7 bases from J, leaving 21 bases between.

This chain uses TRBV10-3 with TRBJ2-2; 8 bases match TRBD1. This CDR3 spans 14 amino acids. Trimming at V came to 4 bases and at J to 10 bases, leaving 8 bases not matched to a gene. Looked up from germline, CDR1 is ENHRY and CDR2 is SYGVKD. CDR3 sequence reads: CAISGGQAREELFF. The CDR3 DNA sequence: TGTGCCATCAGTGGGGGACAGGCGAGAGAGGAGCTGTTTTTT.

V and J are TRBV7-9 and TRBJ2-7; 7 bases align to TRBD2. This CDR3 is built from 14 residues. V gave up 6 bases and J gave up 11 bases; unmatched junction bases: 16. The germline V gene encodes CDR1 SEHNR and CDR2 FQNEAQ (reference sequence). The CDR3 protein is CASRSSGTTPQEYF. In nucleotides, the CDR3 is TGTGCCAGCAGATCCTCCGGGACTACCCCCCAGGAGTACTTC.

This sequence joins TRBV6-1 and TRBJ1-1; D is unresolved. CDR3 size: 11 residues. Deletions cut 6 bases from V and 5 bases from J, with 7 bases between. Germline values: CDR1 MNHNS, CDR2 SASEGT. The CDR3 spells CASSSRTEAFF. The CDR3 DNA reads TGTGCCAGCAGCTCCCGGACTGAAGCTTTCTTT.

Regarding this clone: The junction shows a germline mismatch at one end, possibly a read error. The V gene is TRBV5-4, the J gene TRBJ1-3; D is undetermined. Germline assignment: CDR1 SGHNT and CDR2 YYREEE (reference sequence). CDR3 size: 17 residues. CDR3 sequence reads: CASSQELVPLSGNTIYF. The DNA of the CDR3 is TGCGCCAGCAGCCAAGAGCTGGTGCCGCTCTCTGGAAACACCATATATTTT.

This chain joins TRBV11-2 and TRBJ2-5; the match to TRBD2 covers 12 bases. V gave up 5 bases and J gave up 4 bases; unmatched junction bases: 2. The germline V gene encodes CDR1 SGHAT and CDR2 FQNNGV. The CDR3 is 14 residues long. The CDR3 spells CASSPSGGAETQYF. CDR3 coding DNA: TGTGCCAGCAGCCCTAGCGGGGGGGCAGAGACCCAGTACTTC.

The gene calls are TRBV29-1 and TRBJ2-1; 9 bases line up with TRBD1. The length of the CDR3 is 20 residues. The germline V gene has CDR1 SQVTM and CDR2 ANQGSEA. The V gene end was trimmed by 5 bases and the J gene end by 4 bases; junction bases not matched to a gene: 24. The CDR3 coding sequence is TGCAGCGTTATAGGGGGGACAGGGAAAGGCCCGGGGGCCGAGTACAATGAGCAGTTCTTC. Translated: CSVIGGTGKGPGAEYNEQFF.

The chain links TRBV21-1 to TRBJ2-3; TRBD2, the D gene given by the table, was not confirmed from the DNA. TRBV21-1 is reported as a pseudogene. There are 20 residues in the CDR3. CDR3 sequence reads: CASSKRMGLAGGPSTDTQYF. The CDR3 nucleotides read TGTGCCAGCAGCAAAAGGATGGGACTAGCGGGGGGACCTAGCACAGATACGCAGTATTTT.

The rearrangement joins TRBV11-2 to TRBJ1-6; weak D call: TRBD1 (5 bases). Trimming stripped 5 bases from V and 8 bases from J, with 10 bases between. Germline loops: CDR1 SGHAT, CDR2 FQNNGV. There are 13 residues in the CDR3. CDR3 sequence: CASSLDSYSPLHF. CDR3 DNA sequence: TGTGCCAGCAGCCTTGACAGTTATTCACCCCTCCACTTT.

The rearrangement links TRBV12-5 to TRBJ2-3; a weak D match, TRBD2 (7 bases). Deletions cut 5 bases from V and 0 bases from J, with 18 bases between. The length of the CDR3 is 17 residues. Germline V CDR1 and CDR2: LGHNT, FRNRAP. The CDR3 DNA reads as TGTGCTAGTGGTCCTCCGGGGGGCCAAATTAGCACAGATACGCAGTATTTT. Encoded protein: CASGPPGGQISTDTQYF.

This clone was observed once. The rearrangement joins TRBV19 to TRBJ2-5; TRBD2 matches at 10 bases. The germline V gene has CDR1 LNHDA and CDR2 SQIVND (reference sequence). The CDR3 consists of 15 residues. V lost 3 bases to trimming and J lost 1 base; unmatched junction nucleotides: 2. CDR3 region: CASSILAGVQETQYF. The CDR3 DNA follows: TGTGCCAGTAGTATTCTAGCGGGGGTCCAAGAGACCCAGTACTTC.

The chain recombines TRBV14 with TRBJ2-7; 10 nucleotides line up with TRBD1. The CDR3 covers 16 residues. Per the germline V gene, CDR1 is SGHDN and CDR2 is FVKESK. With V trimmed by 2 bases and J by 4 bases, 8 bases remained unmatched. CDR3 DNA: TGTGCCAGCAGCCAAATGTCAGGGACAGGGGATTACGAGCAGTACTTC. Amino acids: CASSQMSGTGDYEQYF.

The chain combines TRBV28 with TRBJ2-7; D call uncertain. The germline V gene has CDR1 MDHEN and CDR2 SYDVKM. The CDR3 spans 12 residues. Trimming left V 6 bases short and J 6 bases short, with 12 bases between. The CDR3 sequence is CASSPPVLEQYF. The CDR3 bases are TGTGCCAGCAGCCCCCCCGTGCTCGAGCAGTACTTC.

The chain uses TRBV6-1 and TRBJ1-1, with D unclear. Looked up from germline, CDR1 is MNHNS and CDR2 is SASEGT. This CDR3 is 13 amino acids long. V was shortened by 7 bases and J by 0 bases, with 9 bases between the two germline ends. This CDR3 is CASMGGMNTEAFF. The CDR3 DNA reads TGTGCCAGCATGGGAGGCATGAACACTGAAGCTTTCTTT.